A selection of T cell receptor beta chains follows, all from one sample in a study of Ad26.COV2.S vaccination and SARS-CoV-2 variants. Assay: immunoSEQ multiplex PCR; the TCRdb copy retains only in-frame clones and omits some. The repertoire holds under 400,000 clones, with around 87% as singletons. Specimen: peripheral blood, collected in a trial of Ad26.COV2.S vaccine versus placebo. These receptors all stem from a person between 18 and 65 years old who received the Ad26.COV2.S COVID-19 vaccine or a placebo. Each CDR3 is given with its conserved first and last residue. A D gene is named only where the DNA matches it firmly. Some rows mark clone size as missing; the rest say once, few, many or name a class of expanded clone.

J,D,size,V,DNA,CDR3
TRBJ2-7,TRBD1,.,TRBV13,TGTGCCAGCAGCGGGACAGGGTTTTACGAGCAGTACTTC,CASSGTGFYEQYF
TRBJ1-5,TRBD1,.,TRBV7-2,TGTGCCAGCAGCTTTATTGGGACAGGGGTGATAATAGGCAATCAGCCCCAGCATTTT,CASSFIGTGVIIGNQPQHF
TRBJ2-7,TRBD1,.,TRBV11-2,TGTGCCAGCAGCTTTGTATTGGACAGGGCTTACGAGCAGTACTTC,CASSFVLDRAYEQYF
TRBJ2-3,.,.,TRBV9,TGTGCCAGCGAGCCGAGGAACACAGATACGCAGTATTTT,CASEPRNTDTQYF
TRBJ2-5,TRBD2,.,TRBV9,TGTGCCAGCAGCTCCGGCGGGGGGACGAAAGAGACCCAGTACTTC,CASSSGGGTKETQYF
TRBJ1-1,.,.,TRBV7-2,TGTGCCAGCAGCTTAGTTCTGCCACCTAGGACTGAAGCTTTCTTT,CASSLVLPPRTEAFF
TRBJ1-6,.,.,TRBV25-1,TGTGCCAGCAGTGCGGGTTTTGATAATTCACCCCTCCACTTT,CASSAGFDNSPLHF
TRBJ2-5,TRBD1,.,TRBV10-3,TGTGCCATCAGTGTCCCGGACAGGGAAGAGACCCAGTACTTC,CAISVPDREETQYF
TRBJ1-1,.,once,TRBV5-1,TGCGCCAGCAGCGTAATGGGACGGGAGAACACTGAAGCTTTCTTT,CASSVMGRENTEAFF
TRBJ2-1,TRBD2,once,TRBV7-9,TGTGCCAGCAGCTTCCCGACCGGGGAGGGATTCTTC,CASSFPTGEGFF
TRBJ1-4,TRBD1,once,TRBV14,TGTGCCAGCAGCCACGCCTGGACAGGGGGGATTGAAAAACTGTTTTTT,CASSHAWTGGIEKLFF
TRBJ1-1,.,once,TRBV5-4,TGTGCCAGCAGCTTGTCGACAAGTTGGCTAAACACTGAAGCTTTCTTT,CASSLSTSWLNTEAFF
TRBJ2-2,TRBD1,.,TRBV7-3,TGTGCCAGCAGCGTACGACAGGGTAGGGAGCTGTTTTTT,CASSVRQGRELFF
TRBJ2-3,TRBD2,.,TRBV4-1,TGCGCCAGCAGCCAAGGAGGGGCGAGACGGGGGGGTACAGATACGCAGTATTTT,CASSQGGARRGGTDTQYF
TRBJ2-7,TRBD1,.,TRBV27,TGTGCCAGCAGTTTAAATGGGTGGGACAGACCCTACGAGCAGTACTTC,CASSLNGWDRPYEQYF
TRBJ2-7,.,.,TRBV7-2,TGTGCCAGCAGCCAACCCCAGGGCTACGAGCAGTACTTC,CASSQPQGYEQYF
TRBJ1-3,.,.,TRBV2,TGTGCCAGCAGTGACGCCGCATCCTGGGACACCATATATTTT,CASSDAASWDTIYF
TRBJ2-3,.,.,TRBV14,TGTGCCAGCAGCCAATTCCGGGGTCCAGATACGCAGTATTTT,CASSQFRGPDTQYF
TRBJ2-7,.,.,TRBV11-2,TGTGCCAGCAGCTTAGATCAAGGCCCCGGGTACGAGCAGTACTTC,CASSLDQGPGYEQYF
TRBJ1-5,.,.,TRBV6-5,TGTGCCAGCACAACAGGGTTGAATCAGCCCCAGCATTTT,CASTTGLNQPQHF
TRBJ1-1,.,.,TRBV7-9,TGTGCCAGCAGCTTAGTGGTTGGAGGAACTGAAGCTTTCTTT,CASSLVVGGTEAFF
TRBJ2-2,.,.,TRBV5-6,TGTGCCAGCCACGGACAGTTCACCGGGGAGCTGTTTTTT,CASHGQFTGELFF
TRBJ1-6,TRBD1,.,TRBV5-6,TGTGCCACCCGACAGGGCCGGAATTCACCCCTCCACTTT,CATRQGRNSPLHF
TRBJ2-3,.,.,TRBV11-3,TGTGCCAGCAGCCCTCCGGGGTACGGCACAGATACGCAGTATTTT,CASSPPGYGTDTQYF
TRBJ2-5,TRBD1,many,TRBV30,TGTGCCTGGAGTCTCCAGACAGGGGGCAAGGAGACCCAGTACTTC,CAWSLQTGGKETQYF
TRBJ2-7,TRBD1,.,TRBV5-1,TGCGCCAGCAGCTTAACGACAGGGGGCATGTCCGAGCAGTACTTC,CASSLTTGGMSEQYF
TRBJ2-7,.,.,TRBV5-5,TGTGCCAGCAGCCTGGACCCCGGCTGGGCCCTCCCTGGCGAGCAGTACTTC,CASSLDPGWALPGEQYF
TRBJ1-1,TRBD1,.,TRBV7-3,TGTGCCAGCAGCTCAGACAGGGGAGGGGTGGCTTTCTTT,CASSSDRGGVAFF
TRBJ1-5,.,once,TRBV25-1,TGTGCCATACAAATTAACAATCAGCCCCAGCATTTT,CAIQINNQPQHF
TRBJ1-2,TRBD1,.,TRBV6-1,TGTGCCAGCAGTGAACGCCAGGGGGTTAACTATGGCTACACCTTC,CASSERQGVNYGYTF
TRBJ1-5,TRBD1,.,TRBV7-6,TGTGCCAGCAGCTCCGGACAGGACGGGGGCAATCAGCCCCAGCATTTT,CASSSGQDGGNQPQHF
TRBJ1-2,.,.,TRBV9,TGTGCCAGCAGCGCCCTAGAAGTCTTTGGCTACACCTTC,CASSALEVFGYTF
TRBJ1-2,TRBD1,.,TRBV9,TGTGCCAGCAGCACCGCGGGACAGGGGGCGTTTGGTGGCTACACCTTC,CASSTAGQGAFGGYTF
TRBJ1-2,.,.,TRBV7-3,TGTGCCAGCAGCCCTACGAGCGGGGGCAGTGGCTACACCTTC,CASSPTSGGSGYTF
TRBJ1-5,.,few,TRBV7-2,TGTGCCAGCAGCTCTCAGGGAGATCAGCCCCAGCATTTT,CASSSQGDQPQHF
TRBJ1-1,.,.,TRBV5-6,TGTGCCAGCAGCCCGTGGACAGTTAACACTGAAGCTTTCTTT,CASSPWTVNTEAFF
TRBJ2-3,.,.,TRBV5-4,TGTGCCAGCAGCAACCGGGACATACCCACAGATACGCAGTATTTT,CASSNRDIPTDTQYF
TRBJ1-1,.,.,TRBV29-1,TGCAGCTTTGGATTAAACACTGAAGCTTTCTTT,CSFGLNTEAFF
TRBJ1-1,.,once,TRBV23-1,TGCGCCAGCAGTCACCGGGACGGAAACACTGAAGCTTTCTTT,CASSHRDGNTEAFF
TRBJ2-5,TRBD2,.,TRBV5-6,TGTGCCAGCAGGGGGCTAGCGGAGTACCAAGAGACCCAGTACTTC,CASRGLAEYQETQYF
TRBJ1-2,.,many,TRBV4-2,TGTGCCAGCAGTCGAAACGTAGAGGGCTACACCTTC,CASSRNVEGYTF
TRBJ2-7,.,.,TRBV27,TGTGCCAGCAGTTTCTCCCGCGGGGAGCAGTACTTC,CASSFSRGEQYF
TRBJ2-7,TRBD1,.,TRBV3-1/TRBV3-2,TGTGCCAGCAGCCAAGACCCAGGGACAGGCCTCTCCTACGAGCAGTACTTC,CASSQDPGTGLSYEQYF
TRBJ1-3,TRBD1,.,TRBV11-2,TGTGCCAGCAGCTTGGGGACAGTCTACTCTGGAAACACCATATATTTT,CASSLGTVYSGNTIYF